This T cell receptor (beta chain) is drawn from a study of CD8+CD57+ T cells in acquired aplastic anemia. Study-level background: Sorted CD4+ and CD8+ cells gave a mean 3.2 ug DNA, range about 0.19 to 27.4 ug. General study results and limits: Overlap between patients and controls comprised roughly 28 CD8+ CDR3 sequences.

All patients picked for sequencing had shown, by flow cytometry, an expansion of CD8+CD57+ cells. Severe acquired aplastic anemia was the diagnosis recorded for all patients. Patients had received no therapy at the time of blood sampling. As regards this clonotype: Its matching antigen is unknown.

It was genomic DNA that served as the template for profiling TCR beta VDJ and CDR3. TCRdb itself ran the reads through MiXCR, one entry per CDR3 protein. The sample has roughly 200,000 distinct CDR3 sequences; nearly 65% are singletons. The specimen was sorted CD4+, CD8+, or CD8+CD57+ T cells (not recorded which) from PBMCs. The clonotype originates from a human donor with aplastic anemia.

Written as DNA, the CDR3 is TGTGCCGGCAACGGGGGGGGACCCACAGATACGCAGTATTTT. It yields the protein CAGNGGGPTDTQYF. The chain recombines TRBV2 with TRBJ2-3; 8 bases are a match to TRBD2. Unmatched junction bases numbered 9, after V lost 11 bases and J lost 2 bases. Germline V gives CDR1 SNHLY, CDR2 FYNNEI. The CDR3 totals 14 residues. Full variable domain (rest looked up from reference TRBV2 and TRBJ2-3): EPEVTQTPSHQVTQMGQEVILRCVPISNHLYFYWYRQILGQKVEFLVSFYNNEISEKSEIFDDQFSVERPDGSNFTLKIRSTKLEDSAMYFCAGNGGGPTDTQYFGPGTRLTVL.